What follows are 15 T cell receptor beta chains derived from one specimen sequenced in a study of blood T cell repertoires in COVID-19. Measured with immunoSEQ multiplex PCR; TCRdb has only the in-frame clones, and not every one. The repertoire holds 190,000 or so clones, with more than 65% as singletons. The sequenced sample consisted of PBMCs or T cells enriched from blood (not recorded which). These receptors came from a man in his forties who had recovered from COVID-19.

V is TRBV7-9 and J is TRBJ1-4; TRBD1 matches at 8 bases. The CDR3 loop spans 16 amino acids. Looked up from germline, CDR1 is SEHNR and CDR2 is FQNEAQ (reference sequence). Trimming at V came to 7 bases and at J to 5 bases, leaving 12 bases not matched to a gene. DNA of the CDR3: TGTGCCAGCAACAACCCAGGGGGCGGATCAAATGAAAAACTGTTTTTT. Residues: CASNNPGGGSNEKLFF.

This clone was picked up a small number of times. The chain uses TRBV7-9 and TRBJ1-4; unclear D gene. With 2 bases removed from V and 6 bases from J, the gap between germline ends came to 10 bases. CDR1 SEHNR and CDR2 FQNEAQ come from the germline V gene (reference sequence). The CDR3 consists of 14 residues. Here the CDR3 reads CASSLPTSDEKLFF. In DNA form, the CDR3 reads TGTGCCAGCAGCTTACCGACTTCCGATGAAAAACTGTTTTTT. The whole variable domain, filled in from reference TRBV7-9 and TRBJ1-4, reads DTGVSQNPRHKITKRGQNVTFRCDPISEHNRLYWYRQTLGQGPEFLTYFQNEAQLEKSRLLSDRFSAERPKGSFSTLEIQRTEQGDSAMYLCASSLPTSDEKLFFGSGTQLSVL.

The chain is built from TRBV6-5 and TRBJ1-5; 7 nucleotides agree with TRBD1. CDR3 length: 14 residues. Per the germline V gene, CDR1 is MNHEY and CDR2 is SVGAGI. The V gene end was trimmed by 6 bases and the J gene end by 6 bases; junction bases not matched to a gene: 8. DNA for the CDR3: TGTGCCAGCAGCTTTGACAGGGCAGGTCAGCCCCAGCATTTT. Protein sequence: CASSFDRAGQPQHF.

V gene TRBV2 combines with J gene TRBJ1-2, with 9 bases aligning to TRBD1. Germline V gene sequence: CDR1 SNHLY, CDR2 FYNNEI. The junction had 7 bases not matched to a gene; V was cut back by 8 bases and J by 3 bases. The CDR3 has 14 amino acids. The CDR3 spells CASRRDRDDYGYTF. DNA for the CDR3: TGTGCCAGCCGCCGGGACAGGGATGACTATGGCTACACCTTC. Looking up the rest from reference TRBV2 and TRBJ1-2 gives the full variable domain: EPEVTQTPSHQVTQMGQEVILRCVPISNHLYFYWYRQILGQKVEFLVSFYNNEISEKSEIFDDQFSVERPDGSNFTLKIRSTKLEDSAMYFCASRRDRDDYGYTFGSGTRLTVV.

This clone occurred a few times. The CDR3 reads CASSIRGQGGELFF. The CDR3 bases are TGTGCCAGTAGTATCAGGGGGCAAGGCGGGGAGCTGTTTTTT. The chain uses TRBV19 and TRBJ2-2; 8 bases map to TRBD1. Germline V lookup: CDR1 LNHDA, CDR2 SQIVND (reference sequence). J was trimmed by 7 bases and V by 3 bases; bases with no gene match: 4. The CDR3 totals 14 residues.

A single count supports this clone. The chain combines TRBV5-1 with TRBJ1-1, with 8 bases identical to TRBD1. Germline trimming cut 3 bases from V and 0 bases from J; bases unmatched to any gene: 16. The CDR3 contains 19 residues. From germline, CDR1 is SGHRS and CDR2 YFSETQ. The CDR3 spells CASSSLGPGQGGLNTEAFF. The CDR3 region has the DNA TGCGCCAGCAGCTCCCTAGGTCCCGGACAGGGAGGATTGAACACTGAAGCTTTCTTT. The variable domain in full, with the rest retrieved from reference TRBV5-1 and TRBJ1-1, is KAGVTQTPRYLIKTRGQQVTLSCSPISGHRSVSWYQQTPGQGLQFLFEYFSETQRNKGNFPGRFSGRQFSNSRSEMNVSTLELGDSALYLCASSSLGPGQGGLNTEAFFGQGTRLTVV.

The chain uses TRBV3-1 (or the pseudogene TRBV3-2) and TRBJ1-1; D perhaps matches TRBD1 (6 bases). The CDR3 loop spans 15 amino acids. V was trimmed by 4 bases and J by 0 bases, leaving 12 bases between them. From germline, CDR1 is LGHDT and CDR2 YNNKEL (reference sequence). The CDR3 here is CASSPPTGMNTEAFF. For the CDR3, the DNA is TGTGCCAGCAGCCCCCCTACAGGGATGAACACTGAAGCTTTCTTT.

J is TRBJ1-4 and V is TRBV6-5; D is unclear. Germline CDR1 is MNHEY and CDR2 is SVGAGI. The V gene lost 10 bases and the J gene lost 4 bases, with 10 bases spanning the gap. The CDR3 is 12 residues long. This chain's CDR3 is CATKALNEKLFF. In DNA, the CDR3 is TGTGCCACCAAAGCCCTTAATGAAAAACTGTTTTTT.

CDR3: CAISVEGPTNEKLFF. The DNA for the CDR3 is TGTGCCATCAGTGTTGAGGGCCCAACTAATGAAAAACTGTTTTTT. The chain links TRBV10-3 to TRBJ1-4; the D is unclear. The germline V and J ends were trimmed by 4 bases and 0 bases, with 9 bases remaining between them. The CDR3 sequence is 15 residues long. The germline gives CDR1 ENHRY, CDR2 SYGVKD.

This chain connects TRBV27 to TRBJ1-2, with D unclear. The CDR3 loop spans 13 amino acids. Germline V gene data show CDR1 as MNHEY and CDR2 as SMNVEV (reference sequence). V was trimmed by 6 bases and J by 2 bases, leaving 10 bases between them. The CDR3 nucleotides are TGTGCCAGCAGCCGGGTACCCAACTATGGCTACACCTTC. Protein: CASSRVPNYGYTF.

The chain has TRBV9 and TRBJ1-3; the match to TRBD1 covers 7 bases. Germline CDR1 is SGDLS and CDR2 is YYNGEE. Germline trimming cut 4 bases from V and 2 bases from J; bases unmatched to any gene: 9. The CDR3 length is 16 residues. The CDR3: CASSFGTVDAGNTIYF. The CDR3 DNA sequence: TGTGCCAGCAGCTTCGGGACAGTCGACGCTGGAAACACCATATATTTT.

V is TRBV21-1 and J is TRBJ1-2. TRBV21-1 is tagged as a pseudogene. The CDR3 has 16 residues. CDR3 bases: TGTGCCAGCAGCAAAGATGAGGGAGGCACTAACTATGGCTACACCTTC. Amino acids: CASSKDEGGTNYGYTF.

The genes are TRBV19 and TRBJ1-3, with D tentatively TRBD1 (6 bases). With 4 bases removed from V and 0 bases from J, the gap between germline ends came to 10 bases. The length of the CDR3 is 15 residues. Germline CDR1 reads LNHDA; CDR2 reads SQIVND (reference sequence). For the CDR3, the DNA is TGTGCCAGTAGTAGACGACAGGCCTCTGGAAACACCATATATTTT. This codes for CASSRRQASGNTIYF. Complete variable domain (other parts from reference TRBV19 and TRBJ1-3): DGGITQSPKYLFRKEGQNVTLSCEQNLNHDAMYWYRQDPGQGLRLIYYSQIVNDFQKGDIAEGYSVSREKKESFPLTVTSAQKNPTAFYLCASSRRQASGNTIYFGEGSWLTVV.

The chain joins TRBV19 to TRBJ1-6; TRBD1 agrees at 8 bases. V gave up 5 bases and J gave up 9 bases; unmatched junction bases: 3. Germline CDR1 is LNHDA and CDR2 is SQIVND (reference sequence). The CDR3 runs to 13 residues. CDR3 loop: CASSQDRGSPLHF. CDR3 nucleotides: TGTGCCAGTAGTCAAGACAGGGGTTCACCCCTCCACTTT.

This chain links TRBV14 with TRBJ1-6, with 7 bases lining up with TRBD1. The CDR3 loop spans 15 amino acids. Germline trimming cut 4 bases from V and 7 bases from J; bases unmatched to any gene: 7. The germline V gene encodes CDR1 SGHDN and CDR2 FVKESK. In DNA, the CDR3 is TGTGCCAGCAGCCGGTTTTTACAGGGGAATTCACCCCTCCACTTT. Encoded protein: CASSRFLQGNSPLHF.